This TCR beta chain was observed in a study of CD8 T cells in Susac syndrome. Random hexamers served to reverse transcribe about 0.45 to 1 ug RNA. MiXCR, run by TCRdb on the immunoSEQ multiplex PCR reads, gives a single entry per CDR3 protein. The sample carries under 150,000 distinct CDR3 sequences, around 95% recorded once. This CDR3 has 18 amino acids. V shed 3 bases and J 3 bases; nucleotides not matched to a gene: 16. Germline loops: CDR1 SGDLS, CDR2 YYNGEE. This sequence originates from a human donor with Susac syndrome. The chain employs TRBV9 and TRBJ2-7, with TRBD2 matching 9 bases. Specimen: CD4+ T cells from PBMCs. CDR3 in DNA: TGTGCCAGCAGCGGTGCTTCCGGCCCGGGACTAGCAAGCTACGAGCAGTACTTC. Amino acids: CASSGASGPGLASYEQYF.